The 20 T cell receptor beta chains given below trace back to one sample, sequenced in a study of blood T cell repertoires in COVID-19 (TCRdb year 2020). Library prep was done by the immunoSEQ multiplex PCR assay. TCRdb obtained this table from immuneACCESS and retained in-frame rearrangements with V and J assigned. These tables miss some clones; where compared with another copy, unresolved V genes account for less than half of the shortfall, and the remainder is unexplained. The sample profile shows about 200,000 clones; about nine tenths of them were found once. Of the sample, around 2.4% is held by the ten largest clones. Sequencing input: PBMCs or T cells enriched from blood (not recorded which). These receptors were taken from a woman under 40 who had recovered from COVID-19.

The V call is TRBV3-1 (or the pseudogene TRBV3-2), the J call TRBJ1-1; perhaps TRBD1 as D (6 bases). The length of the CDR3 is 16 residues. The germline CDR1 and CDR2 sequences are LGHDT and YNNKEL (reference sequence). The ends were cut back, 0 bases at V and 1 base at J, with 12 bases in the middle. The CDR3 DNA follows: TGTGCCAGCAGCCAAGAATGGCAGGGGAGGAACACTGAAGCTTTCTTT. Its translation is CASSQEWQGRNTEAFF.

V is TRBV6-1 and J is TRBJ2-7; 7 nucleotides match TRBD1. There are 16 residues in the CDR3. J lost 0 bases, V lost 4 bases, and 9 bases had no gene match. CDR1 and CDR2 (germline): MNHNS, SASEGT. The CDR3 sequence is CASSALLGDSSYEQYF. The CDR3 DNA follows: TGTGCCAGCAGTGCTCTTCTAGGGGACAGCTCCTACGAGCAGTACTTC.

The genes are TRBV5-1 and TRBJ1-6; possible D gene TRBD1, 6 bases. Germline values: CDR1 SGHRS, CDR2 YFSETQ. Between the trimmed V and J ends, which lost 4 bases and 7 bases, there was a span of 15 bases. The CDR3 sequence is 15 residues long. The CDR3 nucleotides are TGCGCCAGCAGCACCCTGGGACACCGAAATTCACCCCTCCACTTT. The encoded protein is CASSTLGHRNSPLHF. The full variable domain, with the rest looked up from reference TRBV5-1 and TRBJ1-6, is KAGVTQTPRYLIKTRGQQVTLSCSPISGHRSVSWYQQTPGQGLQFLFEYFSETQRNKGNFPGRFSGRQFSNSRSEMNVSTLELGDSALYLCASSTLGHRNSPLHFGNGTRLTVT.

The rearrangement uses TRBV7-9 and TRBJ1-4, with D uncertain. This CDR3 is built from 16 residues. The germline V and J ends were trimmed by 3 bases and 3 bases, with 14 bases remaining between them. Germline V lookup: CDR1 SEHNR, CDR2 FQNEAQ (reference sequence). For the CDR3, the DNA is TGTGCCAGCAGCTTCTGGAGGGAACGGTCTAATGAAAAACTGTTTTTT. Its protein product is CASSFWRERSNEKLFF.

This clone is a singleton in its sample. DNA for the CDR3: TGTGCCACCAGTGGCCTAGCGGTTTTTTCCACTAATGAAAAACTGTTTTTT. Translating gives CATSGLAVFSTNEKLFF. The rearrangement links TRBV24-1 to TRBJ1-4; D unclear. V was pared by 5 bases and J by 2 bases, with 17 bases between. Germline V gene sequence: CDR1 KGHDR, CDR2 SFDVKD. The CDR3 sequence is 17 residues long.

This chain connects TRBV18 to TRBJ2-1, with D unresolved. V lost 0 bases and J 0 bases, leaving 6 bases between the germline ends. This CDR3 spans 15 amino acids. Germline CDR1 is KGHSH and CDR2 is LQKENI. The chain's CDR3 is CASSPPEISYNEQFF. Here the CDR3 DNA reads TGTGCCAGCTCACCACCGGAGATCTCCTACAATGAGCAGTTCTTC.

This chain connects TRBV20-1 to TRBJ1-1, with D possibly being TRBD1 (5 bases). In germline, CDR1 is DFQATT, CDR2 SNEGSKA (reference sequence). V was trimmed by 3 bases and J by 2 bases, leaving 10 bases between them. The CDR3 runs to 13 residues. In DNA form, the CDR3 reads TGCAGTGCTAGTGGACGGACAAACACTGAAGCTTTCTTT. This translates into CSASGRTNTEAFF.

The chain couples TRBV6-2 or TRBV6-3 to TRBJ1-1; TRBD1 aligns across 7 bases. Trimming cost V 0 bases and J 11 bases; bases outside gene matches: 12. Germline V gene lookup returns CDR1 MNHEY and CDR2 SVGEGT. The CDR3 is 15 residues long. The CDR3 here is CASSYSNFEGAEAFF. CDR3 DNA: TGTGCCAGCAGTTACTCGAACTTTGAGGGGGCCGAGGCTTTCTTT.

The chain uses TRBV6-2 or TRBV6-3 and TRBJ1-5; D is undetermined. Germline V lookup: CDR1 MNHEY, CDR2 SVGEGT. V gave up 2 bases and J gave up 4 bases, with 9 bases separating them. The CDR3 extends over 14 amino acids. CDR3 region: CASSYGGLNQPQHF. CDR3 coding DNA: TGTGCCAGCAGTTACGGAGGGCTAAATCAGCCCCAGCATTTT.

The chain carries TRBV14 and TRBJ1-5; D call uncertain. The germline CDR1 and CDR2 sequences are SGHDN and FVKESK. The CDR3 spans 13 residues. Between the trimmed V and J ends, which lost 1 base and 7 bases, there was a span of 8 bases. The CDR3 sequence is CASSQGGNQPQHF. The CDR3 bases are TGTGCCAGCAGCCAAGGAGGGAACCAGCCCCAGCATTTT.

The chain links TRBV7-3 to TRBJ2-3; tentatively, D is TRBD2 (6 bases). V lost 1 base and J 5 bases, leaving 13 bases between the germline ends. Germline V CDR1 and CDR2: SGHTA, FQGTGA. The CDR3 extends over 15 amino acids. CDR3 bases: TGTGCCAGCAGCTTAAGTTCACTAGCAGGAGATACGCAGTATTTT. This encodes CASSLSSLAGDTQYF.

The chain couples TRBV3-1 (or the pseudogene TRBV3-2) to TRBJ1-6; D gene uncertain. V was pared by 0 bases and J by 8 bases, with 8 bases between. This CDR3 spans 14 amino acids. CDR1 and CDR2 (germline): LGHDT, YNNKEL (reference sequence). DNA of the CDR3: TGTGCCAGCAGCCAAGACGTCGAGCATTCACCCCTCCACTTT. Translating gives CASSQDVEHSPLHF.

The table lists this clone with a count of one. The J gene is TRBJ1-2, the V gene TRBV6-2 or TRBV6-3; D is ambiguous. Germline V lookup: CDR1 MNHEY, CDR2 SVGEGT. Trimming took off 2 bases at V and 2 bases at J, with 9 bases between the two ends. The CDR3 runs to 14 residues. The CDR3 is CASSYVSPNYGYTF. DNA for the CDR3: TGTGCCAGCAGTTACGTCAGTCCGAACTATGGCTACACCTTC.

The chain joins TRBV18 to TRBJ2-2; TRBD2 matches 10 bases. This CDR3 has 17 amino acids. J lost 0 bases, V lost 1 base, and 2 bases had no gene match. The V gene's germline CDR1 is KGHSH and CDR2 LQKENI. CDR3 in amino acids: CASSPQGLAANTGELFF. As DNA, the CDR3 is TGTGCCAGCTCACCACAAGGACTAGCGGCGAACACCGGGGAGCTGTTTTTT. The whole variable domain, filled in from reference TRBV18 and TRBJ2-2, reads NAGVMQNPRHLVRRRGQEARLRCSPMKGHSHVYWYRQLPEEGLKFMVYLQKENIIDESGMPKERFSAEFPKEGPSILRIQQVVRGDSAAYFCASSPQGLAANTGELFFGEGSRLTVL.

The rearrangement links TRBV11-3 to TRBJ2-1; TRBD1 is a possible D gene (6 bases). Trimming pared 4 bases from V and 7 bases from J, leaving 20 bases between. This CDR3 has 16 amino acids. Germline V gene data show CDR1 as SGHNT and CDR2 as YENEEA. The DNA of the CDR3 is TGTGCCAGCAGCTCAGGGGATAAAAAGAAGAGGAATGAGCAGTTCTTC. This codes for CASSSGDKKKRNEQFF.

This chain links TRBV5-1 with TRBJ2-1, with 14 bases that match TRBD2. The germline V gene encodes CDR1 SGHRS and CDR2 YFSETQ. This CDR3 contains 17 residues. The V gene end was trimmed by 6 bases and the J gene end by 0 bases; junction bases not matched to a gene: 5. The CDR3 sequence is CASKTSGRGSSYNEQFF. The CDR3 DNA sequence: TGCGCCAGCAAGACTAGCGGGAGGGGAAGCTCCTACAATGAGCAGTTCTTC.

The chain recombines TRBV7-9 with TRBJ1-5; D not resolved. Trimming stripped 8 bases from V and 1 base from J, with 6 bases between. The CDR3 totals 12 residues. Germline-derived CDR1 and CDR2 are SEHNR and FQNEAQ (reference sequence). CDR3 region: CASSRSNQPQHF. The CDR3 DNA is TGTGCCAGCTCTCGGAGCAATCAGCCCCAGCATTTT.

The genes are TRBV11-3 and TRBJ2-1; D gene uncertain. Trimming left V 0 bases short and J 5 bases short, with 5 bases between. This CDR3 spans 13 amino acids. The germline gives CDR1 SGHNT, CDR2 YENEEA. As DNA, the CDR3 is TGTGCCAGCAGCTTAGATGGAGACAATGAGCAGTTCTTC. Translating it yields CASSLDGDNEQFF.

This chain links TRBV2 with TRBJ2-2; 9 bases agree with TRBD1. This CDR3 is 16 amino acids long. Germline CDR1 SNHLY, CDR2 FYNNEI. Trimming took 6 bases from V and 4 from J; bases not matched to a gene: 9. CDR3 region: CASRGGTGRFTGELFF. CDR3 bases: TGTGCCAGCAGGGGAGGGACAGGGCGCTTCACCGGGGAGCTGTTTTTT.

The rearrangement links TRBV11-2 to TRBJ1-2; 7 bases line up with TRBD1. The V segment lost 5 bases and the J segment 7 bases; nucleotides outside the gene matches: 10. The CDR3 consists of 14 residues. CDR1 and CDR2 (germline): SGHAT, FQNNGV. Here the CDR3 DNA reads TGTGCCAGCAGCGCGACAGGGCGCGCCAGTGGCTACACCTTC. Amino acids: CASSATGRASGYTF.